These 30 T cell receptor beta chains share one sample of origin, sequenced in a study of T-cell reconstitution after alpha-beta-depleted transplantation in children. Construction of the TCRbeta library involved unique molecular identifiers. TCRdb fed the PCR reads into MiXCR, producing one record per CDR3 protein. This table has 60,000 to 70,000 distinct CDR3 sequences, 4.9% appearing once. Sequencing used PBMCs, mostly from graft donor cells, obtained 180 days after TCRalphabeta/CD19-depleted stem cell transplant. The source is a boy younger than two who had a stem cell transplant for acute myeloid leukemia, so the T cells may come from the graft donor.

Many counts were recorded for this clonotype. This chain links TRBV4-3 with TRBJ2-7; weak D call: TRBD1 (5 bases). Germline lookup yields CDR1 LGHNA and CDR2 YSLEER. This CDR3 is built from 13 residues. Trimming removed 0 bases at V and 3 bases at J, with 6 bases between. The CDR3 DNA reads as TGCGCCAGCAGCCAAGAGCAGGGCTACGAGCAGTACTTC. Encoded protein: CASSQEQGYEQYF.

This clonotype was found many times. V gene TRBV24-1 combines with J gene TRBJ2-3, with 7 bases fitting TRBD1. The V gene's germline CDR1 is KGHDR and CDR2 SFDVKD. This CDR3 is 14 amino acids long. J lost 5 bases, V lost 4 bases, and 5 bases had no gene match. This chain's CDR3 is CATSDPGQRDTQYF. The CDR3 nucleotides read TGTGCCACCAGTGACCCGGGACAGCGAGATACGCAGTATTTT.

This clonotype was recorded many times. The chain has TRBV6-5 and TRBJ1-2; possibly TRBD1 for D (6 bases). The CDR3 covers 18 residues. The ends were cut back, 7 bases at V and 3 bases at J, with 27 bases in the middle. CDR1 is MNHEY and CDR2 is SVGAGI in the germline V gene. In nucleotides, the CDR3 is TGTGCCAGCACTCCCTATTGGGGCCTGGGGGCGTCCCACTATGGCTACACCTTC. It encodes CASTPYWGLGASHYGYTF.

This clonotype was counted ten times or more. The rearrangement links TRBV12-3 or TRBV12-4 to TRBJ2-1, with 7 nucleotides matching TRBD2. This CDR3 is 17 amino acids long. Losses at the gene ends were 7 bases for V and 0 bases for J; bases not matched to a gene: 12. The CDR3 coding sequence is TGTGCCAGCAACCTGCGGGGGACCGAGAGCTCCTACAATGAGCAGTTCTTC. It encodes CASNLRGTESSYNEQFF.

This clonotype was observed at least ten times. The chain combines TRBV12-3 or TRBV12-4 with TRBJ1-1, with 8 nucleotides matching TRBD1. The CDR3 runs to 14 residues. V trimming: 6 bases; J trimming: 3 bases; junction bases outside the gene matches: 6. As DNA, the CDR3 is TGTGCCAGCAGCCCGACAGGGGTTTACACTGAAGCTTTCTTT. It yields the protein CASSPTGVYTEAFF.

This clonotype was seen at least ten times. The CDR3 coding sequence is TGTGCCAGTAGTATCATCGAGAGTAAGCGGGGGGGCTACACCTTC. It codes for CASSIIESKRGGYTF. The chain carries TRBV19 and TRBJ1-2, with a tentative D call TRBD1 (5 bases). Trimming cost V 3 bases and J 8 bases, with 19 bases left between them. Germline-derived CDR1 and CDR2 are LNHDA and SQIVND (reference sequence). CDR3 length: 15 residues.

This clonotype came up many times. The chain couples TRBV5-5 to TRBJ1-4; no reliable D call. Germline-derived CDR1 and CDR2 are SGHKS and YYEKEE (reference sequence). V was shortened by 2 bases and J by 6 bases, with 17 bases between the two germline ends. The CDR3 runs to 16 residues. The CDR3 DNA reads as TGTGCCAGCAGCTTCAGAGGTGTTCGGCTGTATGAAAAACTGTTTTTT. Translated, it gives CASSFRGVRLYEKLFF.

At least ten counts were recorded for this clonotype. This chain connects TRBV12-3 or TRBV12-4 to TRBJ1-2; D unresolved. The CDR3 has 11 residues. Trimming removed 3 bases from V and 4 bases from J, with 3 bases in between. CDR3 bases: TGTGCCAGCAGTTTCGGCTATGGCTACACCTTC. Residues: CASSFGYGYTF.

This clonotype showed up many times. The V call is TRBV6-2 or TRBV6-3, the J call TRBJ2-5; D remains ambiguous. Germline CDR1 MNHEY, CDR2 SVGEGT. V gave up 5 bases and J gave up 1 base, with 8 bases separating them. The CDR3 spans 13 residues. The DNA of the CDR3 is TGTGCCAGCAGTACATACTTCCAAGAGACCCAGTACTTC. Translated: CASSTYFQETQYF.

The V and J genes are TRBV5-6 and TRBJ1-2; TRBD1 is a possible D gene (5 bases). Trimming took 7 bases from V and 8 from J, leaving 21 bases between them. Germline CDR1 SGHDT, CDR2 YYEEEE. CDR3 length: 14 residues. The CDR3: CASGPGLLKEGYTF. In nucleotides, the CDR3 is TGTGCCAGCGGCCCGGGACTCCTAAAGGAGGGCTACACCTTC. The full variable domain, rest sourced from reference TRBV5-6 and TRBJ1-2, is DAGVTQSPTHLIKTRGQQVTLRCSPKSGHDTVSWYQQALGQGPQFIFQYYEEEERQRGNFPDRFSGHQFPNYSSELNVNALLLGDSALYLCASGPGLLKEGYTFGSGTRLTVV.

This clonotype was seen at least ten times. The V and J genes are TRBV20-1 and TRBJ2-1; TRBD2 aligns across 10 bases. CDR3 size: 14 residues. In germline, CDR1 is DFQATT, CDR2 SNEGSKA (reference sequence). V trimming: 2 bases; J trimming: 9 bases; junction bases outside the gene matches: 7. The CDR3 nucleotides read TGCAGTGCTAGAAGAGCGGGGGGGCCGAGTGAGCAGTTCTTC. This encodes CSARRAGGPSEQFF.

This clonotype was seen at least ten times. The J gene is TRBJ1-5, the V gene TRBV7-2; D gene ambiguous. With 2 bases removed from V and 3 bases from J, the gap between germline ends came to 11 bases. Germline CDR1 SGHTA, CDR2 FQGNSA. The CDR3 contains 15 residues. The CDR3 loop is CASSLITKNNQPQHF. The CDR3 DNA is TGTGCCAGCAGCTTAATAACGAAAAACAATCAGCCCCAGCATTTT. The whole variable domain, remainder taken from reference TRBV7-2 and TRBJ1-5, is GAGVSQSPSNKVTEKGKDVELRCDPISGHTALYWYRQSLGQGLEFLIYFQGNSAPDKSGLPSDRFSAERTGGSVSTLTIQRTQQEDSAVYLCASSLITKNNQPQHFGDGTRLSIL.

This clonotype was found many times. In nucleotides, the CDR3 is TGTGCCAGCAGCCTACGACAGGGAAGAACTGAAGCTTTCTTT. Its translation is CASSLRQGRTEAFF. The genes are TRBV7-2 and TRBJ1-1; the match to TRBD1 covers 7 bases. The CDR3 length is 14 residues. V shed 5 bases and J 5 bases; nucleotides not matched to a gene: 8. Germline V lookup: CDR1 SGHTA, CDR2 FQGNSA. The whole variable domain, remainder taken from reference TRBV7-2 and TRBJ1-1, is GAGVSQSPSNKVTEKGKDVELRCDPISGHTALYWYRQSLGQGLEFLIYFQGNSAPDKSGLPSDRFSAERTGGSVSTLTIQRTQQEDSAVYLCASSLRQGRTEAFFGQGTRLTVV.

This clonotype was seen a few times. The chain couples TRBV19 to TRBJ1-1; D is unclear. V dropped 5 bases and J dropped 2 bases, with 15 bases sitting between them. The CDR3 has 15 amino acids. Germline-derived CDR1 and CDR2 are LNHDA and SQIVND (reference sequence). The CDR3 here is CASSRQAALNTEAFF. In DNA, the CDR3 is TGTGCCAGTAGTCGGCAGGCGGCCCTAAACACTGAAGCTTTCTTT.

The sample holds many counts of this clonotype. The chain has TRBV7-8 and TRBJ1-4; D remains ambiguous. Trimming pared 1 base from V and 8 bases from J, leaving 11 bases between. The CDR3 has 14 residues. Per germline, CDR1 SGHVS and CDR2 FQNEAQ. This CDR3 is CASSLDGSYEKLFF. DNA for the CDR3: TGTGCCAGCAGCTTAGACGGGTCTTACGAAAAACTGTTTTTT.

The rearrangement joins TRBV7-6 to TRBJ2-1; no clear D gene. Germline V CDR1 and CDR2: SGHVS, FNYEAQ. Trimming shortened V by 6 bases and J by 5 bases, and 20 bases separated the two germline ends. CDR3 length: 16 amino acids. The CDR3 DNA follows: TGTGCCAGCAGTTCTAGAGCTCGGCCGGCCCACAATGAGCAGTTCTTC. Its protein product is CASSSRARPAHNEQFF.

The table lists this clonotype with many counts. This chain connects TRBV7-2 to TRBJ2-5, with TRBD2 matching over 11 bases. Germline values: CDR1 SGHTA, CDR2 FQGNSA. V dropped 4 bases and J dropped 11; count of bases not matched to a gene: 9. The CDR3 loop spans 14 amino acids. CDR3 amino acids: CASSSGLAVGNQYF. For the CDR3, the DNA is TGTGCCAGCAGCTCGGGACTAGCGGTGGGGAATCAGTACTTC. Using reference TRBV7-2 and TRBJ2-5 for the parts outside the CDR3, the full variable domain is GAGVSQSPSNKVTEKGKDVELRCDPISGHTALYWYRQSLGQGLEFLIYFQGNSAPDKSGLPSDRFSAERTGGSVSTLTIQRTQQEDSAVYLCASSSGLAVGNQYFGPGTRLLVL.

This clonotype occurred many times. The V gene is TRBV29-1, the J gene TRBJ2-2; 8 bases agree with TRBD2. The CDR3 sequence is 15 residues long. The V gene's germline CDR1 is SQVTM and CDR2 ANQGSEA. The V segment lost 5 bases and the J segment 1 base; nucleotides outside the gene matches: 6. Here the CDR3 DNA reads TGCAGCGTTCAGACGGCGGGGGGGAACACCGGGGAGCTGTTTTTT. This translates into CSVQTAGGNTGELFF.

This clonotype was observed many times. J is TRBJ1-1 and V is TRBV12-3 or TRBV12-4, with 10 nucleotides matching TRBD1. The V and J ends lost 9 bases and 7 bases, in that order; junction bases with no gene match: 8. CDR3 size: 13 residues. The CDR3 protein is CASSGDRGLEAFF. CDR3 in DNA: TGTGCCAGTTCCGGGGACAGGGGACTTGAAGCTTTCTTT.

Many counts were recorded for this clonotype. The chain employs TRBV29-1 and TRBJ2-1; the D gene is possibly TRBD2 (5 bases). This CDR3 contains 13 residues. Germline-derived CDR1 and CDR2 are SQVTM and ANQGSEA. The V end was cut by 2 bases, the J end by 6 bases, with 11 bases between. The CDR3 DNA is TGCAGCGTTGAACCCAGCGGCCCCAATGAGCAGTTCTTC. Protein: CSVEPSGPNEQFF.

This clonotype was counted ten times or more. V is TRBV7-8 and J is TRBJ2-4; possible D gene TRBD1, 6 bases. Germline-derived CDR1 and CDR2 are SGHVS and FQNEAQ. The CDR3 is 17 residues long. With 3 bases removed from V and 0 bases from J, the gap between germline ends came to 15 bases. As DNA, the CDR3 is TGTGCCAGCAGCTTCTCACGGGACATCATAGCCAAAAACATTCAGTACTTC. This gives the protein CASSFSRDIIAKNIQYF.

This clonotype has ten or more counts. The J gene is TRBJ2-1, the V gene TRBV7-9; 8 bases agree with TRBD1. This CDR3 has 16 residues. The ends lost 5 bases at V and 0 bases at J; junction bases unmatched: 6. Germline V gene data show CDR1 as SEHNR and CDR2 as FQNEAQ (reference sequence). The CDR3, as DNA: TGTGCCAGCAGCCCCTGGACAGGGAGCTCCTACAATGAGCAGTTCTTC. Translating it yields CASSPWTGSSYNEQFF.

The table lists this clonotype with many counts. The rearrangement links TRBV24-1 to TRBJ2-1; TRBD2 aligns across 10 bases. From germline, CDR1 is KGHDR and CDR2 SFDVKD. The CDR3 contains 18 residues. V shed 1 base and J 7 bases; nucleotides not matched to a gene: 12. The CDR3 protein is CATSDLGFSGGSGNEQFF. CDR3 DNA sequence: TGTGCCACCAGTGATTTAGGTTTTAGCGGGGGGTCCGGGAATGAGCAGTTCTTC.

This clonotype was detected many times. V gene TRBV4-2 combines with J gene TRBJ1-6; 8 bases map to TRBD1. The germline CDR1 and CDR2 sequences are LGHNA and YNFKEQ. J lost 9 bases, V lost 0 bases, and 4 bases had no gene match. The CDR3 runs 15 residues. The DNA for the CDR3 is TGTGCCAGCAGCCAAGAAGGGACAGGCAGTTCACCCCTCCACTTT. Amino acids: CASSQEGTGSSPLHF.

At least ten counts were recorded for this clonotype. The genes are TRBV11-2 and TRBJ1-5; tentative D call: TRBD1 (6 bases). CDR1 and CDR2 (germline): SGHAT, FQNNGV. The length of the CDR3 is 14 residues. V dropped 1 base and J dropped 7 bases, with 11 bases sitting between them. The CDR3, as DNA: TGTGCCAGCAGCTTAGGTTTGACAGGCCAGCCCCAGCATTTT. It yields the protein CASSLGLTGQPQHF.

This clonotype was recorded many times. The rearrangement links TRBV7-9 to TRBJ1-1; weak D call: TRBD1 (6 bases). Germline V lookup: CDR1 SEHNR, CDR2 FQNEAQ (reference sequence). Trimming removed 4 bases from V and 3 bases from J, with 15 bases in between. The CDR3 consists of 15 residues. The DNA for the CDR3 is TGTGCCAGCAGCTATTCCAGGGGCGCCCACACTGAAGCTTTCTTT. Protein sequence: CASSYSRGAHTEAFF.

This clonotype has ten or more counts. V gene TRBV7-9 combines with J gene TRBJ2-2; no reliable D call. This CDR3 is built from 14 residues. CDR1 is SEHNR, CDR2 FQNEAQ, per germline (reference sequence). V lost 5 bases and J 0 bases, leaving 7 bases between the germline ends. The CDR3 DNA reads TGTGCCAGCAGCCATACAACGAACACCGGGGAGCTGTTTTTT. Protein product: CASSHTTNTGELFF.

This clonotype was observed many times. V usage is TRBV5-1 and J usage is TRBJ1-2, with D possibly being TRBD1 (5 bases). Trimming shortened V by 4 bases and J by 6 bases, and 16 bases separated the two germline ends. The length of the CDR3 is 14 residues. The germline V gene encodes CDR1 SGHRS and CDR2 YFSETQ. The CDR3 DNA sequence: TGCGCCAGCAGCCCCCGAACGGAGGGGAATGGCTACACCTTC. Translated, it gives CASSPRTEGNGYTF.

This clonotype was picked up many times. This chain links TRBV27 with TRBJ2-3; tentatively, D is TRBD2 (6 bases). Germline V gene lookup returns CDR1 MNHEY and CDR2 SMNVEV (reference sequence). The CDR3 contains 14 residues. Trimming shortened V by 3 bases and J by 6 bases, and 13 bases separated the two germline ends. The CDR3 DNA reads TGTGCCAGCAGTTTCCTTCCCCGGGGGGATACGCAGTATTTT. Protein: CASSFLPRGDTQYF.

This clonotype was seen a few times. Relative to the germline gene, one junction end is altered; a read error may explain this. This rearrangement joins TRBV20-1 to TRBJ2-2; 13 nucleotides align to TRBD2. CDR1 and CDR2 from the germline V gene are DFQATT and SNEGSKA (reference sequence). The CDR3 length is 17 residues. CDR3: CCARDPTSGGGTGELFF. CDR3 in DNA: TGCTGTGCTAGAGACCCCACTAGCGGGGGGGGCACCGGGGAGCTGTTTTTT.